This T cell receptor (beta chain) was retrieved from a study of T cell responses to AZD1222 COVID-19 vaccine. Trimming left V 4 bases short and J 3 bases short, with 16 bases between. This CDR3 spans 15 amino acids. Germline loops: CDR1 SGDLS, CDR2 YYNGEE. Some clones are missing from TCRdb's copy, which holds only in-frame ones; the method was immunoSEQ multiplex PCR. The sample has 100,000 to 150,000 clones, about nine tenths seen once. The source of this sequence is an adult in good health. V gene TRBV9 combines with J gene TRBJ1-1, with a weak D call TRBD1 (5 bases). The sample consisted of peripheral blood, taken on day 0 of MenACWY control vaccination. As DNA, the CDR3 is TGTGCCAGCAGCCTATCCCGCTGGGGGGACACTGAAGCTTTCTTT. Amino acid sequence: CASSLSRWGDTEAFF. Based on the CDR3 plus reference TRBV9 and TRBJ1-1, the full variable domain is DSGVTQTPKHLITATGQRVTLRCSPRSGDLSVYWYQQSLDQGLQFLIQYYNGEERAKGNILERFSAQQFPDLHSELNLSSLELGDSALYFCASSLSRWGDTEAFFGQGTRLTVV.